What follows are 8 T cell receptor beta chains derived from one specimen sequenced in a study of CD8+ T cells in alopecia areata. Treatment given: oral pan-JAK inhibitor, 5-10 mg twice daily. It was cDNA, reverse transcribed from extracted RNA, that served as the sequencing template. The repertoire was sequenced with immunoSEQ multiplex PCR; TCRdb's copy has only in-frame clones and lacks some. The sample records more than 150,000 clones, roughly 46% being singletons. This specimen consisted of CD8+ T cells sorted from blood, obtained around week 53, from a patient treated with tofacitinib. These receptors came from a human donor with alopecia areata.

The chain employs TRBV30 and TRBJ2-5, with D perhaps TRBD1 or TRBD2 (5 bases each). Trimming took off 2 bases at V and 14 bases at J, with 21 bases between the two ends. The V gene's germline CDR1 is GTSNPN and CDR2 SVGIG (reference sequence). The length of the CDR3 is 13 residues. DNA for the CDR3: TGTGCCTGGAGTCTGGGCAAGGGGACGCCTCCTTACTTC. As protein: CAWSLGKGTPPYF.

This clone was counted between two and nine times. The chain recombines TRBV2 with TRBJ2-3; 7 bases are a match to TRBD1. In germline, CDR1 is SNHLY, CDR2 FYNNEI. CDR3 length: 14 residues. With V trimmed by 5 bases and J by 2 bases, 4 bases remained unmatched. The DNA of the CDR3 is TGTGCCAGCAGTCCGGGACAGCTCACAGATACGCAGTATTTT. Protein sequence: CASSPGQLTDTQYF.

V and J are TRBV13 and TRBJ2-1; D is perhaps TRBD2 (6 bases). The CDR3 contains 12 residues. Germline V gives CDR1 PRHDT, CDR2 FYEKMQ (reference sequence). Trimming cost V 3 bases and J 9 bases, with 9 bases left between them. CDR3 nucleotide sequence: TGTGCCAGCAGCTTCCTGCGGGGTGAGCAGTTCTTC. This encodes CASSFLRGEQFF.

The genes are TRBV7-9 and TRBJ2-5, with 7 bases identical to TRBD1. With V trimmed by 0 bases and J by 6 bases, 7 bases remained unmatched. The germline CDR1 and CDR2 sequences are SEHNR and FQNEAQ (reference sequence). The CDR3 covers 15 residues. The CDR3 sequence is CASSLAQGLGKTQYF. The CDR3 region has the DNA TGTGCCAGCAGCTTAGCACAGGGGTTAGGAAAGACCCAGTACTTC.

The J gene is TRBJ1-6, the V gene TRBV27; unclear D gene. This CDR3 is 15 amino acids long. The V end was cut by 7 bases, the J end by 2 bases, with 12 bases between. Germline values: CDR1 MNHEY, CDR2 SMNVEV (reference sequence). This CDR3 reads CASTRGMAYNSPLHF. DNA for the CDR3: TGTGCCAGCACTCGGGGTATGGCCTATAATTCACCCCTCCACTTT.

This chain links TRBV5-1 with TRBJ1-1; TRBD1 aligns across 10 bases. CDR1 and CDR2 from the germline V gene are SGHRS and YFSETQ. Unmatched junction bases numbered 3, after V lost 4 bases and J lost 3 bases. This CDR3 contains 14 residues. CDR3 DNA: TGCGCCAGCAGCGAGGGGACAGGGGACACTGAAGCTTTCTTT. Its protein is CASSEGTGDTEAFF.

The chain combines TRBV18 with TRBJ2-7; D might be TRBD1 (6 bases). CDR1 and CDR2 from the germline V gene are KGHSH and LQKENI. The CDR3 covers 15 residues. The V and J ends lost 2 bases and 5 bases respectively, with 16 bases between them. Here the CDR3 reads CASSPTPGHGNEQYF. CDR3 nucleotides: TGTGCCAGCTCACCAACGCCGGGACACGGAAACGAGCAGTACTTC.

V gene TRBV7-9 combines with J gene TRBJ1-2; no clear D gene. Trimming removed 4 bases from V and 5 bases from J, with 23 bases in between. Germline values: CDR1 SEHNR, CDR2 FQNEAQ (reference sequence). CDR3 length: 17 residues. The CDR3 region has the DNA TGTGCCAGCAGCTCCGGGTCTAGTCAGTTGACGTTATATGGCTACACCTTC. This codes for CASSSGSSQLTLYGYTF.